This TCR beta chain was captured by sequencing in a study of identifying expanded T cells in peripheral blood. Study-level results: Variance in clone template counts between approximately two-week samples significantly increased with total template count across all healthy donors. Technical replicates showed about 1.1 changed clones; about two weeks about 16.4; four weeks 19.

Method: immunoSEQ multiplex PCR; TCRdb's copy keeps in-frame clones and lacks some. The top ten hold about 5.9% of the sample, which has around 95,000 clones, approximately 88% seen once. During the collection period, no donor immune events like infections were recorded. Notes on this clone: Its antigen is not identified.

The V and J ends lost 7 bases and 8 bases respectively, with 14 bases between them. The CDR3 is made up of 12 amino acids. CDR1 SGHNT and CDR2 YENEEA come from the germline V gene. Sequenced input: blood. The rearrangement joins TRBV11-3 to TRBJ1-1; D is uncertain. This clonotype was sampled from a person aged 18-70 years in good health. The CDR3 DNA reads TGTGCCAGCACCCCCGGTTCGAGGGAAGCTTTCTTT. This sequence encodes CASTPGSREAFF.